A single sample gave rise to the 14 T cell receptor beta chains below, sequenced in a study of long-term antiretroviral therapy in people with HIV. This was the immunoSEQ v3.0 assay at survey level. Generated by immunoSEQ multiplex PCR, the TCRdb table keeps only in-frame clones and is missing some. Of approximately 23,000 clones in the sample, about 81% are singletons; the top ten hold roughly 6.6%. The material was unsorted PBMCs, obtained 1.5 years after starting antiretroviral therapy. Every receptor here comes from a man aged 25 to 40 with HIV.

This chain links TRBV5-1 with TRBJ2-2; D gene uncertain. This CDR3 region has 15 residues. CDR1 is SGHRS, CDR2 YFSETQ, per germline. Trimming left V 2 bases short and J 1 base short, with 9 bases between. CDR3 bases: TGCGCCAGCAGCTTAGGTTGGGGGAACACCGGGGAGCTGTTTTTT. Protein product: CASSLGWGNTGELFF.

The rearrangement links TRBV28 to TRBJ1-2; D is uncertain. The CDR3 is 12 residues long. Germline lookup yields CDR1 MDHEN and CDR2 SYDVKM. Trimming took off 8 bases at V and 7 bases at J, with 14 bases between the two ends. The CDR3 loop is CASVDPDSGYTF. As DNA, the CDR3 is TGTGCCAGCGTGGACCCCGATAGTGGCTACACCTTC.

J is TRBJ2-5 and V is TRBV5-6; D ambiguous. From germline, CDR1 is SGHDT and CDR2 YYEEEE. CDR3 length: 12 amino acids. Trimming took off 3 bases at V and 5 bases at J, with 8 bases between the two ends. CDR3 residues: CASSSPGETQYF. CDR3 sequence (DNA): TGTGCCAGCAGCTCCCCTGGCGAGACCCAGTACTTC.

This clone was seen a single time. The chain uses TRBV6-5 and TRBJ2-3; D not certain. The CDR3 is 14 amino acids. V was shortened by 1 base and J by 0 bases, with 5 bases between the two germline ends. Germline values: CDR1 MNHEY, CDR2 SVGAGI. CDR3 amino acids: CASSYLSSTDTQYF. CDR3 DNA: TGTGCCAGCAGTTACTTAAGTAGCACAGATACGCAGTATTTT.

The genes are TRBV7-2 and TRBJ2-5; 8 bases match TRBD1. V shed 5 bases, J shed 1 base, and the junction held 3 bases outside the gene matches. The germline gives CDR1 SGHTA, CDR2 FQGNSA. CDR3 length equals 14 residues. The CDR3 DNA reads as TGTGCCAGCAGCCTGGACAGGGTCCAAGAGACCCAGTACTTC. Translating it yields CASSLDRVQETQYF. The complete variable domain, with remaining parts taken from reference TRBV7-2 and TRBJ2-5, reads GAGVSQSPSNKVTEKGKDVELRCDPISGHTALYWYRQSLGQGLEFLIYFQGNSAPDKSGLPSDRFSAERTGGSVSTLTIQRTQQEDSAVYLCASSLDRVQETQYFGPGTRLLVL.

The V and J genes are TRBV13 and TRBJ1-1; D unresolved. Trimming took 1 base from V and 10 from J, leaving 10 bases between them. The V gene's germline CDR1 is PRHDT and CDR2 FYEKMQ (reference sequence). The CDR3 covers 12 residues. The CDR3 sequence: CASSLAGRGAFF. The DNA for the CDR3 is TGTGCCAGCAGCTTAGCGGGGAGAGGAGCTTTCTTT.

The chain uses TRBV4-2 and TRBJ2-7; D is unclear. Germline CDR1 reads LGHNA; CDR2 reads YNFKEQ. Trimming removed 0 bases from V and 0 bases from J, with 6 bases in between. The CDR3 has 14 amino acids. For the CDR3, the DNA is TGTGCCAGCAGCCAAGAAGGCCGCTCCTACGAGCAGTACTTC. The encoded protein is CASSQEGRSYEQYF.

The V and J genes are TRBV19 and TRBJ2-6; 7 bases map to TRBD1. Germline CDR1 LNHDA, CDR2 SQIVND (reference sequence). V gave up 7 bases and J gave up 0 bases; unmatched junction bases: 15. The CDR3 spans 19 residues. The CDR3 spells CASTGGTGQLASGANVLTF. CDR3 nucleotide sequence: TGTGCCAGTACCGGCGGCACGGGACAGCTAGCCTCTGGGGCCAACGTCCTGACTTTC.

V gene TRBV4-1 combines with J gene TRBJ1-5; possibly TRBD1 for D (6 bases). Germline loops: CDR1 MGHRA, CDR2 YSYEKL. This CDR3 is built from 15 residues. V shed 5 bases and J shed 5 bases, with 16 bases lying between them. The CDR3 sequence is CASSEGGGGDQPQHF. The CDR3 DNA reads as TGCGCCAGCAGCGAAGGGGGAGGGGGGGATCAGCCCCAGCATTTT.

The chain links TRBV18 to TRBJ2-3; TRBD1 might be the D (6 bases). CDR1 KGHSH and CDR2 LQKENI come from the germline V gene. The V end was cut by 3 bases, the J end by 2 bases, with 15 bases between. There are 16 residues in the CDR3. The DNA of the CDR3 is TGTGCCAGCTCACCTACAGGGACCCTTTTCACAGATACGCAGTATTTT. It translates to CASSPTGTLFTDTQYF.

This chain connects TRBV18 to TRBJ2-7; D ambiguous. The CDR3 is 14 amino acids. The V and J ends lost 3 bases and 5 bases respectively, with 14 bases between them. Germline V CDR1 and CDR2: KGHSH, LQKENI. The CDR3 loop reads CASSPRQPPDEQYF. The CDR3 nucleotides read TGTGCCAGCTCACCGAGGCAGCCTCCGGACGAGCAGTACTTC.

This clone was recorded only once. This chain connects TRBV25-1 to TRBJ1-6; no firm D call. Germline V gene sequence: CDR1 MGHDK, CDR2 SYGVNS. The CDR3 totals 18 residues. V lost 6 bases and J 8 bases, leaving 26 bases between the germline ends. Here the CDR3 reads CASRQYYLGPTGDSPLHF. The DNA of the CDR3 is TGTGCCAGCAGACAATACTATCTCGGACCAACCGGAGATTCACCCCTCCACTTT.

The chain joins TRBV19 to TRBJ1-5, with TRBD1 matching over 9 bases. Looked up from germline, CDR1 is LNHDA and CDR2 is SQIVND (reference sequence). V shed 6 bases and J 0 bases; nucleotides not matched to a gene: 9. CDR3 size: 17 residues. The CDR3 bases are TGTGCCAGTAGGCCCGGGACAGGGATGGATAGCAATCAGCCCCAGCATTTT. Amino acids: CASRPGTGMDSNQPQHF. Based on the CDR3 plus reference TRBV19 and TRBJ1-5, the full variable domain is DGGITQSPKYLFRKEGQNVTLSCEQNLNHDAMYWYRQDPGQGLRLIYYSQIVNDFQKGDIAEGYSVSREKKESFPLTVTSAQKNPTAFYLCASRPGTGMDSNQPQHFGDGTRLSIL.

The J gene is TRBJ1-1, the V gene TRBV30; D remains ambiguous. V was cut by 0 bases and J by 5 bases, with 4 bases left in between. This CDR3 is 11 amino acids long. Germline CDR1 and CDR2: GTSNPN and SVGIG (reference sequence). The CDR3 sequence: CAWSVSTEAFF. CDR3 DNA sequence: TGTGCCTGGAGTGTATCGACTGAAGCTTTCTTT.